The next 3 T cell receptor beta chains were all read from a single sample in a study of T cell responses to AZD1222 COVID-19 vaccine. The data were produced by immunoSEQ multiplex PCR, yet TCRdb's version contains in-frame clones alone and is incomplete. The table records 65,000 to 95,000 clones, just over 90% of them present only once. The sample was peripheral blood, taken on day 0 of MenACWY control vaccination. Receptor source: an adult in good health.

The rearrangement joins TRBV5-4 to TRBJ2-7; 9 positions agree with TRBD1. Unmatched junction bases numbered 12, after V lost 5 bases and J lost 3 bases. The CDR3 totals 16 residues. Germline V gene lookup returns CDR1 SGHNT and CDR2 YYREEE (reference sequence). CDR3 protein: CASSHGPQGAGYEQYF. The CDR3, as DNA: TGTGCCAGCAGTCATGGACCACAGGGGGCCGGCTACGAGCAGTACTTC. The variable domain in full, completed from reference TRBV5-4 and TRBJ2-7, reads ETGVTQSPTHLIKTRGQQVTLRCSSQSGHNTVSWYQQALGQGPQFIFQYYREEENGRGNFPPRFSGLQFPNYSSELNVNALELDDSALYLCASSHGPQGAGYEQYFGPGTRLTVT.

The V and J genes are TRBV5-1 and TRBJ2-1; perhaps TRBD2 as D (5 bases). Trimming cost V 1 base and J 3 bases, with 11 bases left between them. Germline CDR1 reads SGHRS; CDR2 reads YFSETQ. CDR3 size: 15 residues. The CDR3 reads CASSLSAVNYNEQFF. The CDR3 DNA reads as TGCGCCAGCAGCTTGTCAGCGGTGAACTACAATGAGCAGTTCTTC.

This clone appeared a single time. Here the CDR3 DNA reads TGCAGCGTTGAAAGAGGCACAGATACGCAGTATTTT. It specifies CSVERGTDTQYF. This chain uses TRBV29-1 with TRBJ2-3; D remains ambiguous. Germline V gene sequence: CDR1 SQVTM, CDR2 ANQGSEA. The ends were cut back, 2 bases at V and 1 base at J, with 4 bases in the middle. This CDR3 comprises 12 residues.